The entry below describes one TCR beta chain. Time point specified: after dendritic cell vaccination, including at tumor progression/relapse. This entry is derived from a study of glioma-infiltrating T cells after dendritic cell vaccination. The length of the CDR3 is 15 residues. Germline loops: CDR1 MRHNA, CDR2 SNTAGT. V gave up 0 bases and J gave up 3 bases, with 10 bases separating them. Sequencing was performed with immunoSEQ multiplex PCR; in TCRdb, only in-frame clones are kept and a portion is missing. Of about 50,000 clones listed, over 75% are singletons. The sequenced sample was blood, obtained after dendritic cell vaccination. This receptor was obtained from a human donor with glioblastoma. The chain links TRBV6-4 to TRBJ2-3; possible D gene TRBD2, 5 bases. CDR3 sequence reads: CASSDSGSPTDTQYF. CDR3 in DNA: TGTGCCAGCAGTGACTCAGGGAGCCCGACAGATACGCAGTATTTT.